Below are 15 T cell receptor beta chains sequenced from a single sample in a study of patients and donors after allogeneic stem cell transplantation. TCRdb re-analysed the RT-PCR reads in MiXCR, keeping a single row per CDR3 protein. The sample lists around 200,000 distinct CDR3 sequences; 35% to 45% were seen once. The material sequenced was blood, either unsorted or a sorted T cell fraction (not recorded which). The receptors here all came from a human donor who was either an allogeneic HSCT recipient or a stem cell or donor lymphocyte infusion donor (not recorded which). It is not recorded whose cells these are; they may come from a transplant donor.

The gene calls are TRBV29-1 and TRBJ1-1; D not certain. V shed 5 bases and J shed 1 base, with 20 bases lying between them. Germline V gene data show CDR1 as SQVTM and CDR2 as ANQGSEA. This CDR3 region has 16 residues. The CDR3 region is CSVYPRAMEENTEAFF. The DNA for the CDR3 is TGCAGCGTTTACCCCCGGGCTATGGAAGAGAACACTGAAGCTTTCTTT.

The CDR3 is CASSVTPRPSTEAFF. The CDR3 DNA reads TGTGCCAGCAGTGTGACCCCGCGGCCTAGCACTGAAGCTTTCTTT. V is TRBV2 and J is TRBJ1-1; no clear D. This CDR3 region has 15 residues. Trimming took off 4 bases at V and 4 bases at J, with 16 bases between the two ends. The germline gives CDR1 SNHLY, CDR2 FYNNEI.

The chain links TRBV11-1 to TRBJ2-1; 10 bases match TRBD1. V gave up 1 base and J gave up 7 bases; unmatched junction bases: 4. CDR1 is SGHAT and CDR2 is FQDESV in the germline V gene (reference sequence). The length of the CDR3 is 15 residues. The CDR3 region is CASSLEGQGLNEQFF. DNA of the CDR3: TGTGCCAGCAGCTTAGAGGGACAGGGGCTTAATGAGCAGTTCTTC.

The chain uses TRBV7-2 and TRBJ2-3; D unclear. The germline CDR1 and CDR2 sequences are SGHTA and FQGNSA. This CDR3 comprises 11 residues. V gave up 10 bases and J gave up 3 bases, with 8 bases separating them. CDR3 bases: TGTGCCACCTCGGATACAGATACGCAGTATTTT. Translated: CATSDTDTQYF.

This clonotype was seen ten or more times. The chain employs TRBV6-2 or TRBV6-3 and TRBJ2-7, with 7 nucleotides matching TRBD2. From germline, CDR1 is MNHEY and CDR2 SVGEGT. V lost 6 bases, J lost 7 bases, and 12 bases stayed unmatched. This CDR3 is 14 amino acids long. The DNA for the CDR3 is TGTGCCAGCAGCTATTTAGCGGGTCGCGGAGAGCAGTACTTC. Its protein is CASSYLAGRGEQYF.

The chain is built from TRBV9 and TRBJ1-6; 9 bases line up with TRBD1. V lost 4 bases, J lost 3 bases, and 11 bases stayed unmatched. The CDR3 is 18 amino acids. The germline CDR1 and CDR2 sequences are SGDLS and YYNGEE. The CDR3 is CASSPGQGPGFYNSPLHF. Here the CDR3 DNA reads TGTGCCAGCAGCCCCGGACAGGGGCCGGGGTTCTATAATTCACCCCTCCACTTT.

This clonotype has a handful of counts. CDR3 nucleotide sequence: TGTGCCAGCAGCCAAGGTCATAAGGGAGATACGCAGTATTTT. Its protein product is CASSQGHKGDTQYF. V and J are TRBV4-2 and TRBJ2-3; no reliable D call. The CDR3 has 14 amino acids. The V end was cut by 1 base, the J end by 5 bases, with 10 bases between. Germline V gene lookup returns CDR1 LGHNA and CDR2 YNFKEQ.

The chain joins TRBV12-3 or TRBV12-4 to TRBJ2-3, with D tentatively TRBD2 (5 bases). With 3 bases removed from V and 4 bases from J, the gap between germline ends came to 8 bases. This CDR3 spans 13 amino acids. The CDR3 DNA sequence: TGTGCCAGCAGTTTGAGGGAGTCAGATACGCAGTATTTT. Protein sequence: CASSLRESDTQYF.

The chain uses TRBV20-1 and TRBJ1-6, with 8 bases aligning to TRBD1. Trimming took 3 bases from V and 9 from J; bases not matched to a gene: 10. CDR1 and CDR2 from the germline V gene are DFQATT and SNEGSKA (reference sequence). The length of the CDR3 is 15 residues. CDR3 loop: CSASPGQVEGSPLHF. In nucleotides, the CDR3 is TGCAGTGCTAGTCCGGGACAGGTGGAGGGTTCACCCCTCCACTTT.

This clonotype was counted many times. The CDR3 region has the DNA TGTGCCAGCAGCTTAGCGAGAGCGGGGGGCGGGGAGACCCAGTACTTC. Protein product: CASSLARAGGGETQYF. V gene TRBV7-2 combines with J gene TRBJ2-5; 9 nucleotides line up with TRBD2. The CDR3 has 16 residues. From germline, CDR1 is SGHTA and CDR2 FQGNSA. After removal of 0 bases from V and 5 bases from J, the junction contained 7 bases not matched to a gene.

J is TRBJ2-1 and V is TRBV3-1, with a weak D call TRBD1 (5 bases). The CDR3 consists of 15 residues. Trimming shortened V by 5 bases and J by 0 bases, and 11 bases separated the two germline ends. The germline gives CDR1 LGHDT, CDR2 YNNKEL (reference sequence). The CDR3 DNA is TGTGCCAGCAGCGACGGACATAGCTCCTACAATGAGCAGTTCTTC. Encoded protein: CASSDGHSSYNEQFF.

The chain couples TRBV29-1 to TRBJ2-3; TRBD1 aligns across 9 bases. The CDR3 covers 14 residues. The V and J ends lost 5 bases and 4 bases, in that order; junction bases with no gene match: 7. Germline lookup yields CDR1 SQVTM and CDR2 ANQGSEA. DNA of the CDR3: TGCAGCGTTAAGCTTGACAGGGGGGCAGATACGCAGTATTTT. This translates into CSVKLDRGADTQYF.

This clonotype was counted only a few times. The rearrangement links TRBV6-5 to TRBJ2-3; no definite D call. Germline-derived CDR1 and CDR2 are MNHEY and SVGAGI. The V and J ends lost 3 bases and 3 bases respectively, with 13 bases between them. This CDR3 has 15 amino acids. The CDR3 DNA reads TGTGCCAGCAGTTATTCAGGTAGCACAACAGATACGCAGTATTTT. As protein: CASSYSGSTTDTQYF.

This clonotype occurred a few times. This chain links TRBV7-4 with TRBJ2-5; D call uncertain. This CDR3 spans 15 amino acids. Germline CDR1 and CDR2: SGHVT and SQSDAQ. V was pared by 0 bases and J by 4 bases, with 12 bases between. The CDR3 sequence is CASSLALLPPETQYF. The CDR3, as DNA: TGTGCCAGCAGCTTAGCGCTACTGCCACCAGAGACCCAGTACTTC.

The chain joins TRBV5-5 to TRBJ1-5; 7 positions match TRBD1. This CDR3 region has 16 residues. V shed 3 bases, J shed 2 bases, and the junction held 8 bases outside the gene matches. Germline V gene sequence: CDR1 SGHKS, CDR2 YYEKEE (reference sequence). In DNA, the CDR3 is TGTGCCAGCAGCTGGGGCCCCACAGGGGGCAATCAGCCCCAGCATTTT. Residues: CASSWGPTGGNQPQHF.